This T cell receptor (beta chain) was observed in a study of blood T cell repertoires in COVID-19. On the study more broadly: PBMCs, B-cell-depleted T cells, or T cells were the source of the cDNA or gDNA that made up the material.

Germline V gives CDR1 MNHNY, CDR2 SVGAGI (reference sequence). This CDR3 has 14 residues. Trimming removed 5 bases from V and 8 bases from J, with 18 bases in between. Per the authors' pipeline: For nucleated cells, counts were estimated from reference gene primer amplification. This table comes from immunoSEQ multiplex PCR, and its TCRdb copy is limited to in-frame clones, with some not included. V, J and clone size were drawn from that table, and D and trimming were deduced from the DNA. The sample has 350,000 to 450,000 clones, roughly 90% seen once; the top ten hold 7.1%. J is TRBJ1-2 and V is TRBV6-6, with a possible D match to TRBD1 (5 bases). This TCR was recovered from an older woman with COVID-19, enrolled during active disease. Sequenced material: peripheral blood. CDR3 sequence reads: CASSGDSDIVGYTF. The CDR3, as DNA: TGTGCCAGCAGTGGCGACTCGGACATCGTGGGCTACACCTTC.